The present T cell receptor beta chain was sequenced within a study of blood T cell repertoires in COVID-19 (dated by TCRdb to the early 2020s). In the study overall: Samples from collaborators originated in the United States, Italy and Spain and spanned both the acute and convalescent phases of COVID-19. The prospective study material was composed of cDNA or gDNA derived from T cells, B-cell-depleted T cells, or PBMCs. The dataset comprised deeply sampled blood TCRbeta repertoires from subjects exposed to, actively infected with, or recovered from COVID-19. The repertoires were released in a freely available public database meant as a resource for research on the immune response to SARS-CoV-2. Samples were obtained from the ongoing ImmuneRACE study (first 160 participants) and from over 1,000 subjects provided by 6 global collaborators. Nearly every sample came with metadata listing a de-identified subject ID, COVID-19 status, age in years and sex. Where available, HLA class I and class II types were taken from metadata supplied by the sample provider and were not determined by assay-based typing. What the study reported, not specific to this receptor: The quantity of clinical and demographic metadata differed by source and by participant and was supplied without curation.

V and J are trimmed by 2 bases and 7 bases, and the gene matches miss 7 bases of the junction. CDR1 and CDR2 (LNHNV, YYDKDF) derive from the germline V gene (reference sequence). The CDR3 sequence holds 16 residues, the cysteine and phenylalanine included. The kept DNA is CDR3 alone, 48 bases in frame from the first base. Each collaborating institution followed its own protocols to collect whole blood in K2EDTA tubes. For TCRbeta analysis, collaborator samples were shipped as frozen whole blood, as isolated PBMCs, or as DNA extracted from either sample type. Ten or more counts support this clone. Which antigen it targets is not known. Base-call qualities are not available, and no considerably larger clone is one nucleotide away. The immunoSEQ Assay, a bias-controlled multiplex PCR, was used to amplify TCRbeta CDR3 regions from genomic DNA. The paper's processing steps were these. The number of nucleated cells in each sample was estimated by amplification of reference gene primers within the assay. Sequence reads were collapsed and filtered to measure the absolute abundance of every unique TCRbeta CDR3 rearrangement. For each sample, productive Simpson clonality was calculated as the square root of Simpson's diversity index across productive rearrangements. TCRdb stores this immuneACCESS table with in-frame sequences only. Part of the clones is absent; in the studies checked, under half of the shortfall reflects unresolved V genes, and no reason is known for the rest. V and J calls and clone size are those listed in that table; D and trimming were worked out from the DNA. This sample gives approximately 130,000 clones in total; over 70% of them show up just once. The top ten clonotypes cover around 20% of the sample.

This clonotype was obtained from a man of 80 years or more with acute or convalescent COVID-19. Source material: peripheral blood. The chain couples TRBV15 to TRBJ1-6; 8 bases in the junction line up with TRBD1. In nucleotide form, the sequence is TGTGCCACCAGCAGAAGGCCGGACAGGGACAATTCACCCCTCCACTTT. This encodes CATSRRPDRDNSPLHF.